The 28 T cell receptor beta chains below come from one sample, sequenced in a study of technical replicates of blood from a handful of donors (dated by TCRdb to the late 2010s). Libraries were constructed by the immunoSEQ multiplex PCR assay. Drawn from immuneACCESS, this table holds only the in-frame rearrangements with V and J called that TCRdb kept. Clones are partly lost; checked studies trace under half to an unresolved V gene and leave the rest unexplained. The sample data list fewer than 65,000 clones, and more than 75% of these were observed just once. Roughly 5.2% of the sample is in the top ten clones. The specimen sequenced was PBMCs. The receptors were gathered from a human donor in good health. Some clones in this sample may be carry-over from other donors' samples.

V usage is TRBV30 and J usage is TRBJ2-2; tentative D call: TRBD1 (6 bases). The CDR3 totals 15 residues. Trimming cost V 5 bases and J 5 bases, with 18 bases left between them. Germline V gene sequence: CDR1 GTSNPN, CDR2 SVGIG (reference sequence). In nucleotides, the CDR3 is TGTGCCTGGCGGTTTCAGGGGCCTCCGACCGGGGAGCTGTTTTTT. Translating gives CAWRFQGPPTGELFF.

The V gene is TRBV2, the J gene TRBJ1-5; D might be TRBD1 (6 bases). Germline V CDR1 and CDR2: SNHLY, FYNNEI. V was shortened by 4 bases and J by 0 bases, with 10 bases between the two germline ends. This CDR3 is built from 15 residues. CDR3 loop: CASSAQTGSNQPQHF. The CDR3 nucleotides are TGTGCCAGCAGTGCACAGACAGGTAGCAATCAGCCCCAGCATTTT.

This chain uses TRBV9 with TRBJ2-5, with 7 bases lining up with TRBD1. Germline V gene lookup returns CDR1 SGDLS and CDR2 YYNGEE. CDR3 size: 14 residues. V dropped 4 bases and J dropped 2; count of bases not matched to a gene: 5. The CDR3 DNA sequence: TGTGCCAGCAGCAAACAGGGGAATCAAGAGACCCAGTACTTC. This gives the protein CASSKQGNQETQYF.

This chain connects TRBV5-4 to TRBJ2-3, with 16 bases fitting TRBD2. Germline V gives CDR1 SGHNT, CDR2 YYREEE (reference sequence). Trimming removed 5 bases from V and 0 bases from J; junction bases left unmatched: 6. The CDR3 is 18 residues long. The CDR3 here is CASRRGTSGGDSTDTQYF. In nucleotides, the CDR3 is TGTGCCAGCAGACGAGGGACTAGCGGGGGGGACAGCACAGATACGCAGTATTTT.

The chain employs TRBV7-9 and TRBJ1-2; 9 bases are a match to TRBD1. CDR1 is SEHNR and CDR2 is FQNEAQ in the germline V gene (reference sequence). The CDR3 has 17 amino acids. Losses at the gene ends were 6 bases for V and 6 bases for J; bases not matched to a gene: 17. The DNA for the CDR3 is TGTGCCAGCAGTTATTCGGCATGGGGGACAGGGTATAATGGCTACACCTTC. Translation gives CASSYSAWGTGYNGYTF.

V and J are TRBV10-3 and TRBJ2-2; TRBD2 agrees at 11 bases. With 10 bases clipped from V and 6 bases from J, the junction kept 13 bases outside the gene matches. The CDR3 is 16 amino acids. Germline V gene data show CDR1 as ENHRY and CDR2 as SYGVKD. CDR3 nucleotides: TGTGCCACAACCGGGACTAGCGGCAGGGCGTCCGGGGAGCTGTTTTTT. This encodes CATTGTSGRASGELFF.

The rearrangement links TRBV5-1 to TRBJ1-1; 8 bases match TRBD1. The germline gives CDR1 SGHRS, CDR2 YFSETQ. The CDR3 covers 14 residues. V shed 4 bases, J shed 3 bases, and the junction held 5 bases outside the gene matches. The CDR3, as DNA: TGCGCCAGCAGCAGTCAGGGGGCTCACACTGAAGCTTTCTTT. Protein product: CASSSQGAHTEAFF.

The V call is TRBV7-3, the J call TRBJ2-7; D may be TRBD1 (5 bases). The CDR3 is 14 amino acids. The V end was cut by 1 base, the J end by 5 bases, with 12 bases between. The V gene's germline CDR1 is SGHTA and CDR2 FQGTGA. The CDR3 spells CASSLNAGMNEQYF. The CDR3 nucleotides read TGTGCCAGCAGCTTAAACGCAGGGATGAACGAGCAGTACTTC.

The V gene is TRBV4-1, the J gene TRBJ2-2, with a possible D match to TRBD2 (6 bases). This CDR3 region has 15 residues. V lost 4 bases and J 5 bases, leaving 14 bases between the germline ends. Germline values: CDR1 MGHRA, CDR2 YSYEKL. CDR3 in DNA: TGCGCCAGCAGCCCCAACCCCAGCGGGACCGGGGAGCTGTTTTTT. Residues: CASSPNPSGTGELFF.

This clone was recorded once. The CDR3 sequence is CASSPLRGTGNQYGYTF. In DNA, the CDR3 is TGTGCCAGCTCACCCCTCCGGGGGACAGGGAATCAATATGGCTACACCTTC. The chain recombines TRBV18 with TRBJ1-2, with TRBD1 matching over 9 bases. J lost 5 bases, V lost 3 bases, and 13 bases had no gene match. The CDR3 runs 17 residues. The germline gives CDR1 KGHSH, CDR2 LQKENI.

This clone showed up just once. The chain has TRBV5-1 and TRBJ2-5, with TRBD2 matching over 7 bases. Trimming cost V 3 bases and J 7 bases; bases outside gene matches: 9. The CDR3 has 14 amino acids. Germline CDR1 and CDR2: SGHRS and YFSETQ. CDR3 sequence: CASSSQAGDGTQYF. For the CDR3, the DNA is TGCGCCAGCAGCTCGCAGGCGGGGGACGGGACCCAGTACTTC.

The chain has TRBV6-4 and TRBJ1-2; 10 bases fit TRBD1. The J segment lost 3 bases and the V segment lost 6 bases, leaving 7 bases of the junction unmatched. The CDR3 runs 15 residues. Germline CDR1 reads MRHNA; CDR2 reads SNTAGT. The CDR3 DNA reads as TGTGCCAGCAGCGGACAGACAGGGGGCCACTATGGCTACACCTTC. The encoded protein is CASSGQTGGHYGYTF.

V usage is TRBV6-1 and J usage is TRBJ2-7; D gene ambiguous. The germline V gene has CDR1 MNHNS and CDR2 SASEGT. The CDR3 contains 11 residues. Trimming stripped 6 bases from V and 1 base from J, with 4 bases between. In nucleotides, the CDR3 is TGTGCCAGCAGATTATCCTACGAGCAGTACTTC. It yields the protein CASRLSYEQYF.

The chain has TRBV2 and TRBJ2-1; TRBD2 aligns across 7 bases. The V gene's germline CDR1 is SNHLY and CDR2 FYNNEI. The CDR3 length is 14 residues. V trimming: 5 bases; J trimming: 6 bases; junction bases outside the gene matches: 7. CDR3 residues: CASSPGREGNEQFF. CDR3 nucleotides: TGTGCCAGCAGTCCTGGCAGGGAGGGCAATGAGCAGTTCTTC.

This chain joins TRBV6-1 and TRBJ2-7; 9 nucleotides match TRBD1. Losses at the gene ends were 6 bases for V and 6 bases for J; bases not matched to a gene: 12. The germline CDR1 and CDR2 sequences are MNHNS and SASEGT. This CDR3 is built from 15 residues. The CDR3 loop reads CASRMRTGVYSEQYF. CDR3 DNA: TGTGCCAGCAGAATGCGGACAGGGGTTTACTCCGAGCAGTACTTC.

This clone was found once. The chain employs TRBV6-5 and TRBJ2-7; D is possibly TRBD1 (6 bases). V lost 3 bases, J lost 3 bases, and 12 bases lay in between. This CDR3 has 14 amino acids. Per the germline V gene, CDR1 is MNHEY and CDR2 is SVGAGI. This chain's CDR3 is CASSYRDTDYEQYF. For the CDR3, the DNA is TGTGCCAGCAGTTATCGGGACACAGACTACGAGCAGTACTTC.

This chain links TRBV11-2 with TRBJ2-2, with 11 bases fitting TRBD2. CDR1 and CDR2 (germline): SGHAT, FQNNGV. V was pared by 4 bases and J by 4 bases, with 5 bases of the junction left unmatched. This CDR3 region has 16 residues. For the CDR3, the DNA is TGTGCCAGCAGCTCTAGCGGGGGGCCGAGCACCGGGGAGCTGTTTTTT. Its protein product is CASSSSGGPSTGELFF.

CDR3 sequence reads: CATQAGTSYEQYF. CDR3 DNA: TGTGCCACCCAGGCGGGGACCTCCTACGAGCAGTACTTC. The rearrangement joins TRBV2 to TRBJ2-7; a possible D gene is TRBD2 (6 bases). Germline V lookup: CDR1 SNHLY, CDR2 FYNNEI. V lost 10 bases and J 0 bases, leaving 13 bases between the germline ends. CDR3 size: 13 residues.

The chain links TRBV19 to TRBJ1-4; D possibly corresponds to TRBD1 (5 bases). The germline gives CDR1 LNHDA, CDR2 SQIVND (reference sequence). The V gene lost 5 bases and the J gene lost 2 bases, with 12 bases spanning the gap. This CDR3 has 15 amino acids. CDR3 sequence reads: CASSWTSSTNEKLFF. DNA of the CDR3: TGTGCCAGTAGTTGGACATCCTCGACTAATGAAAAACTGTTTTTT. Looking up the rest from reference TRBV19 and TRBJ1-4 gives the full variable domain: DGGITQSPKYLFRKEGQNVTLSCEQNLNHDAMYWYRQDPGQGLRLIYYSQIVNDFQKGDIAEGYSVSREKKESFPLTVTSAQKNPTAFYLCASSWTSSTNEKLFFGSGTQLSVL.

The chain is built from TRBV5-6 and TRBJ1-1; D perhaps matches TRBD1 (6 bases). Germline loops: CDR1 SGHDT, CDR2 YYEEEE. The germline V and J ends were trimmed by 7 bases and 3 bases, with 16 bases remaining between them. This CDR3 contains 14 residues. The chain's CDR3 is CASGVFQGYTEAFF. For the CDR3, the DNA is TGTGCCAGCGGTGTCTTCCAGGGGTACACTGAAGCTTTCTTT.

The V call is TRBV29-1, the J call TRBJ2-2; 11 bases align to TRBD1. The CDR3 totals 13 residues. Germline V gene lookup returns CDR1 SQVTM and CDR2 ANQGSEA. Unmatched junction bases numbered 1, after V lost 7 bases and J lost 3 bases. The CDR3 loop reads CSGGQGDTGELFF. The CDR3 DNA follows: TGCAGCGGGGGACAGGGGGACACCGGGGAGCTGTTTTTT.

The CDR3 DNA is TGCGCCAGCAGCGGCGGGACAGGGGATACCTACGAGCAGTACTTC. The encoded protein is CASSGGTGDTYEQYF. The chain employs TRBV5-1 and TRBJ2-7, with 10 bases aligning to TRBD1. Germline-derived CDR1 and CDR2 are SGHRS and YFSETQ. The CDR3 runs to 15 residues. V was pared by 4 bases and J by 2 bases, with 6 bases of the junction left unmatched.

The chain uses TRBV29-1 and TRBJ2-5; weak D call: TRBD2 (6 bases). CDR3 length: 15 residues. Trimming removed 5 bases from V and 1 base from J, with 17 bases in between. Germline CDR1 reads SQVTM; CDR2 reads ANQGSEA. The CDR3 DNA follows: TGCAGCGTTTTTTCCGGTGCGGGGATCCAAGAGACCCAGTACTTC. Encoded protein: CSVFSGAGIQETQYF.

The chain joins TRBV7-2 to TRBJ2-5; TRBD2 matches 9 bases. CDR1 is SGHTA, CDR2 FQGNSA, per germline. There are 14 residues in the CDR3. V trimming: 9 bases; J trimming: 1 base; junction bases outside the gene matches: 6. CDR3 DNA sequence: TGTGCCAGTCGGGGCGGGGGGGCCCAAGAGACCCAGTACTTC. Amino acid sequence: CASRGGGAQETQYF.

This chain connects TRBV11-2 to TRBJ1-4, with D uncertain. Germline CDR1 SGHAT, CDR2 FQNNGV. V was trimmed by 6 bases and J by 8 bases, leaving 13 bases between them. The CDR3 is 13 amino acids. CDR3 bases: TGTGCCAGCAGTAACAGCCCTTGGGAAAAACTGTTTTTT. Protein sequence: CASSNSPWEKLFF.

V and J are TRBV29-1 and TRBJ2-5, with 9 bases that match TRBD2. The CDR3 is made up of 15 amino acids. Germline V CDR1 and CDR2: SQVTM, ANQGSEA. V trimming: 1 base; J trimming: 4 bases; junction bases outside the gene matches: 7. CDR3 residues: CSVEVAGDPIETQYF. The CDR3 DNA reads as TGCAGCGTTGAAGTAGCGGGGGACCCGATAGAGACCCAGTACTTC.

The rearrangement uses TRBV6-5 and TRBJ2-3, with no clear D. Germline assignment: CDR1 MNHEY and CDR2 SVGAGI. CDR3 length: 14 residues. Deletions cut 4 bases from V and 1 base from J, with 9 bases between. The CDR3 spells CASSWATGTDTQYF. In DNA form, the CDR3 reads TGTGCCAGCAGTTGGGCTACAGGCACAGATACGCAGTATTTT.

The rearrangement uses TRBV10-2 and TRBJ1-1; TRBD1 matches at 7 bases. Germline CDR1 reads WSHSY; CDR2 reads SAAADI. This CDR3 comprises 14 residues. The junction had 5 bases not matched to a gene; V was cut back by 6 bases and J by 1 base. CDR3 in amino acids: CASRAGGPNTEAFF. The CDR3 DNA follows: TGCGCCAGCAGAGCAGGGGGGCCGAACACTGAAGCTTTCTTT.